This entry is about one T cell receptor beta chain. Its specificity is unknown. The assay was immunoSEQ multiplex PCR, and TCRdb's table has in-frame clones only and misses some. This table holds 2 million to 2.5 million clones, under 95% found once. The data stem from a study of shared clonotypes between healthy human individuals. Study summary: The donors, a couple of women and a few men, were aged 18 to 49. CD8 memory received one plate per donor, CD8 naive two, CD4 memory three and CD4 naive three. General study points: Shared across a few donors were around 5% of the naive CD4 clonotypes.

CDR1 and CDR2 (germline): LNHNV, YYDKDF (reference sequence). The CDR3 length is 15 residues. CD4+ cells yielded CD45RA+ naive and CD45RA-negative memory subsets. Sample: naive CD4+ T cells from PBMCs. The subset denotes: CD45RA+ positively selected. This rearrangement joins TRBV15 to TRBJ2-5, with 8 bases fitting TRBD2. The J call may be mistaken, given a closer DNA end match to TRBJ2-7. This receptor was identified in a man aged 18 to 30 in good health. Some clones in this sample may be carry-over from other donors' samples. The CDR3 nucleotides read TGTGCCACCAGCAGACCCAGCGGGAGTAGTTACGAGCAGTACTTC. It yields the protein CATSRPSGSSYEQYF.